These 24 T cell receptor beta chains came from one sample sequenced in a study of cytomegalovirus exposure and HLA in healthy donors. Primers included in the PCR were 60 Vbeta and 13 Jbeta primers. Assay: immunoSEQ multiplex PCR; the TCRdb copy retains only in-frame clones and omits some. The profile shows about 170,000 clones, 75% to 90% of them singletons. Input material: PBMCs. Receptor source: a male donor in good health and CMV-seronegative.

The V gene is TRBV2, the J gene TRBJ2-1; possible D gene TRBD2, 5 bases. Trimming took 6 bases from V and 7 from J, leaving 16 bases between them. The CDR3 has 14 residues. From germline, CDR1 is SNHLY and CDR2 FYNNEI. CDR3: CASSDQDSQNEQFF. CDR3 coding DNA: TGTGCCAGCAGCGATCAGGACTCTCAAAATGAGCAGTTCTTC.

V usage is TRBV5-1 and J usage is TRBJ1-1, with D possibly matching TRBD1 (6 bases). Germline CDR1 SGHRS, CDR2 YFSETQ. The ends were cut back, 1 base at V and 0 bases at J, with 16 bases in the middle. CDR3 length: 17 residues. The CDR3 is CASSLSVTGRLNTEAFF. CDR3 in DNA: TGCGCCAGCAGCTTGTCGGTGACAGGTAGATTGAACACTGAAGCTTTCTTT.

The CDR3 nucleotides are TGCGCCAGCAGCTTGGAACGGGGGGCCCAAGAGACCCAGTACTTC. Its protein is CASSLERGAQETQYF. The V and J genes are TRBV5-1 and TRBJ2-5; tentatively, D is TRBD2 (7 bases). The V gene lost 0 bases and the J gene lost 1 base, with 10 bases spanning the gap. The length of the CDR3 is 15 residues. Germline-derived CDR1 and CDR2 are SGHRS and YFSETQ. Full variable domain (outside the CDR3, taken from reference TRBV5-1 and TRBJ2-5): KAGVTQTPRYLIKTRGQQVTLSCSPISGHRSVSWYQQTPGQGLQFLFEYFSETQRNKGNFPGRFSGRQFSNSRSEMNVSTLELGDSALYLCASSLERGAQETQYFGPGTRLLVL.

Only a few counts were recorded for this clone. The chain combines TRBV27 with TRBJ2-5; 7 nucleotides match TRBD1. Unmatched junction bases numbered 6, after V lost 4 bases and J lost 1 base. CDR1 is MNHEY, CDR2 SMNVEV, per germline (reference sequence). The CDR3 length is 15 residues. CDR3 loop: CASSSVRDSQETQYF. CDR3 DNA sequence: TGTGCCAGCAGTTCCGTTAGGGACAGCCAAGAGACCCAGTACTTC.

The chain links TRBV11-2 to TRBJ2-7; D may be TRBD1 (6 bases). Germline V gene data show CDR1 as SGHAT and CDR2 as FQNNGV. There are 13 residues in the CDR3. The V gene lost 1 base and the J gene lost 5 bases, with 9 bases spanning the gap. The chain's CDR3 is CASSLVGANEQYF. CDR3 bases: TGTGCCAGCAGCTTAGTGGGGGCGAACGAGCAGTACTTC. The whole variable domain, filled in from reference TRBV11-2 and TRBJ2-7, reads EAGVAQSPRYKIIEKRQSVAFWCNPISGHATLYWYQQILGQGPKLLIQFQNNGVVDDSQLPKDRFSAERLKGVDSTLKIQPAKLEDSAVYLCASSLVGANEQYFGPGTRLTVT.

The chain combines TRBV5-1 with TRBJ2-7; maybe TRBD1 (6 bases). V was trimmed by 5 bases and J by 5 bases, leaving 20 bases between them. This CDR3 is 15 amino acids long. Germline V CDR1 and CDR2: SGHRS, YFSETQ. The chain's CDR3 is CASSLPQGSSDEQYF. CDR3 DNA: TGCGCCAGCAGTTTGCCGCAGGGGTCGTCGGACGAGCAGTACTTC. Combining the CDR3 with reference TRBV5-1 and TRBJ2-7 gives the whole variable domain KAGVTQTPRYLIKTRGQQVTLSCSPISGHRSVSWYQQTPGQGLQFLFEYFSETQRNKGNFPGRFSGRQFSNSRSEMNVSTLELGDSALYLCASSLPQGSSDEQYFGPGTRLTVT.

The chain has TRBV6-5 and TRBJ1-6; the D gene is possibly TRBD1 (6 bases). Trimming pared 7 bases from V and 8 bases from J, leaving 18 bases between. CDR1 and CDR2 from the germline V gene are MNHEY and SVGAGI. The CDR3 runs 15 residues. CDR3 bases: TGTGCCAGCAACCCTCGGACAGTTAGGGATTCACCCCTCCACTTT. Amino acids: CASNPRTVRDSPLHF.

This rearrangement joins TRBV11-3 to TRBJ1-1; D is possibly TRBD1 (5 bases). The CDR3 covers 13 residues. CDR1 and CDR2 (germline): SGHNT, YENEEA. Trimming shortened V by 3 bases and J by 8 bases, and 13 bases separated the two germline ends. CDR3 nucleotides: TGTGCCAGCAGCTTCGGTTACAGGACGGAAGCTTTCTTT. It is translated as CASSFGYRTEAFF.

This clone was seen once. The gene calls are TRBV4-3 and TRBJ1-2; 8 bases map to TRBD1. The CDR3 totals 18 residues. Germline V lookup: CDR1 LGHNA, CDR2 YSLEER. The J segment lost 4 bases and the V segment lost 0 bases, leaving 13 bases of the junction unmatched. The CDR3 spells CASSQDRFPDRGPYGYTF. The CDR3 DNA follows: TGCGCCAGCAGCCAAGACAGGTTCCCTGACAGGGGCCCCTATGGCTACACCTTC.

This clone was seen a handful of times. The chain employs TRBV5-1 and TRBJ2-1; 8 bases are a match to TRBD2. Looked up from germline, CDR1 is SGHRS and CDR2 is YFSETQ. The CDR3 consists of 15 residues. With 0 bases clipped from V and 10 bases from J, the junction kept 9 bases outside the gene matches. The CDR3 coding sequence is TGCGCCAGCAGCTTGGACGGGGGGGGCCGCCGGGAGCAGTTCTTC. The encoded protein is CASSLDGGGRREQFF. The whole variable domain, filled in from reference TRBV5-1 and TRBJ2-1, reads KAGVTQTPRYLIKTRGQQVTLSCSPISGHRSVSWYQQTPGQGLQFLFEYFSETQRNKGNFPGRFSGRQFSNSRSEMNVSTLELGDSALYLCASSLDGGGRREQFFGPGTRLTVL.

This clone was counted a few times. CDR3 nucleotides: TGTGCCAGCAGCGTAGGATGGACAGGTGTAGCAGATACGCAGTATTTT. The encoded protein is CASSVGWTGVADTQYF. The chain links TRBV9 to TRBJ2-3; TRBD1 agrees at 7 bases. The CDR3 extends over 16 amino acids. Losses at the gene ends were 0 bases for V and 4 bases for J; bases not matched to a gene: 8. Germline V lookup: CDR1 SGDLS, CDR2 YYNGEE.

This rearrangement joins TRBV5-4 to TRBJ1-2, with 8 bases fitting TRBD1. Trimming removed 0 bases from V and 2 bases from J; junction bases left unmatched: 15. Germline CDR1 reads SGHNT; CDR2 reads YYREEE (reference sequence). The CDR3 loop spans 19 amino acids. CDR3 protein: CASSLGGGRGRPDNYGYTF. Here the CDR3 DNA reads TGTGCCAGCAGCTTGGGGGGGGGCAGGGGGCGGCCAGACAACTATGGCTACACCTTC.

This clone has more than one count but fewer than ten. The genes are TRBV11-3 and TRBJ2-5; no firm D call. V was cut by 5 bases and J by 5 bases, with 15 bases left in between. Germline CDR1 SGHNT, CDR2 YENEEA. The CDR3 length is 14 residues. The CDR3 DNA is TGTGCCAGCAGCCCCTCTCGGGTAGAGGAGACCCAGTACTTC. It is translated as CASSPSRVEETQYF. The full variable domain, its missing parts supplied by reference TRBV11-3 and TRBJ2-5, is EAGVVQSPRYKIIEKKQPVAFWCNPISGHNTLYWYLQNLGQGPELLIRYENEEAVDDSQLPKDRFSAERLKGVDSTLKIQPAELGDSAVYLCASSPSRVEETQYFGPGTRLLVL.

This clone was counted once. This chain connects TRBV6-1 to TRBJ1-2, with TRBD1 as a possible D gene (5 bases). Between the trimmed V and J ends, which lost 5 bases and 5 bases, there was a span of 15 bases. This CDR3 spans 14 amino acids. Germline CDR1 and CDR2: MNHNS and SASEGT. The CDR3 protein is CASSYGRVRYGYTF. CDR3 sequence (DNA): TGTGCCAGCAGTTATGGCAGGGTCCGGTATGGCTACACCTTC.

The V gene is TRBV5-1, the J gene TRBJ2-5, with 7 bases fitting TRBD1. J was trimmed by 4 bases and V by 3 bases; bases with no gene match: 6. Germline values: CDR1 SGHRS, CDR2 YFSETQ. This CDR3 contains 14 residues. In nucleotides, the CDR3 is TGCGCCAGCAGCTGGAGACAGGGTGCAGAGACCCAGTACTTC. Translating gives CASSWRQGAETQYF.

V usage is TRBV7-2 and J usage is TRBJ1-3; D gene ambiguous. Germline CDR1 is SGHTA and CDR2 is FQGNSA. The V end lost 2 bases, the J end lost 9 bases, and 17 bases lay between the germline ends. This CDR3 spans 15 amino acids. CDR3 bases: TGTGCCAGCAGCTTAATGGTCGCAGGTACCGGCACCATATATTTT. This gives the protein CASSLMVAGTGTIYF. Full variable domain (missing parts from reference TRBV7-2 and TRBJ1-3): GAGVSQSPSNKVTEKGKDVELRCDPISGHTALYWYRQSLGQGLEFLIYFQGNSAPDKSGLPSDRFSAERTGGSVSTLTIQRTQQEDSAVYLCASSLMVAGTGTIYFGEGSWLTVV.

This chain links TRBV7-2 with TRBJ1-4; 9 bases fit TRBD1. Trimming cost V 4 bases and J 0 bases; bases outside gene matches: 6. The CDR3 is 17 residues long. Germline lookup yields CDR1 SGHTA and CDR2 FQGNSA. The CDR3 DNA reads as TGTGCCAGCAGCTCGGACAGGGGTCTTTCAACTAATGAAAAACTGTTTTTT. Its translation is CASSSDRGLSTNEKLFF.

V and J are TRBV11-2 and TRBJ2-5; 11 bases agree with TRBD1. The CDR3 consists of 16 residues. Germline V CDR1 and CDR2: SGHAT, FQNNGV. Unmatched junction bases numbered 6, after V lost 1 base and J lost 5 bases. CDR3 in amino acids: CASSLAGTGGWETQYF. In DNA, the CDR3 is TGTGCCAGCAGCTTAGCCGGGACAGGGGGATGGGAGACCCAGTACTTC.

V is TRBV5-1 and J is TRBJ2-1; 8 bases match TRBD2. CDR1 and CDR2 (germline): SGHRS, YFSETQ. The CDR3 runs 15 residues. Trimming at V came to 4 bases and at J to 2 bases, leaving 5 bases not matched to a gene. CDR3 nucleotide sequence: TGCGCCAGCAGCCCCGGACTAGCAGCCTACAATGAGCAGTTCTTC. This sequence encodes CASSPGLAAYNEQFF.

This sequence joins TRBV19 and TRBJ2-7; 9 bases are a match to TRBD1. Germline CDR1 is LNHDA and CDR2 is SQIVND (reference sequence). The V and J ends lost 9 bases and 0 bases, in that order; junction bases with no gene match: 12. This CDR3 has 16 residues. This CDR3 is CASSKLPGQGSYEQYF. DNA of the CDR3: TGTGCCAGCTCAAAACTTCCGGGACAGGGCTCCTACGAGCAGTACTTC. The whole variable domain, remainder taken from reference TRBV19 and TRBJ2-7, is DGGITQSPKYLFRKEGQNVTLSCEQNLNHDAMYWYRQDPGQGLRLIYYSQIVNDFQKGDIAEGYSVSREKKESFPLTVTSAQKNPTAFYLCASSKLPGQGSYEQYFGPGTRLTVT.

This chain connects TRBV30 to TRBJ1-4, with D uncertain. The CDR3 length is 14 residues. Per germline, CDR1 GTSNPN and CDR2 SVGIG (reference sequence). V gave up 1 base and J gave up 8 bases, with 14 bases separating them. CDR3 coding DNA: TGTGCCTGGAGTGGCTTCGATCGGGAAGAAAAACTGTTTTTT. It codes for CAWSGFDREEKLFF.

V is TRBV7-8 and J is TRBJ1-2, with D perhaps TRBD1 (6 bases). Germline CDR1 and CDR2: SGHVS and FQNEAQ. This CDR3 has 12 amino acids. V was clipped by 5 bases and J by 8 bases, with 12 bases between them. The CDR3: CASSHRDLGYTF. The CDR3 bases are TGTGCCAGCAGCCACAGGGATCTCGGCTACACCTTC.

This clone was counted only a few times. The rearrangement uses TRBV23-1 and TRBJ2-2; tentative D call: TRBD1 (7 bases). TRBV23-1 is filed as an ORF, its function uncertain. The CDR3 runs 16 residues. Trimming stripped 0 bases from V and 3 bases from J, with 11 bases between. This CDR3 is CASSQSSRGDTGELFF. For the CDR3, the DNA is TGCGCCAGCAGTCAATCTTCCAGGGGGGACACCGGGGAGCTGTTTTTT.

The chain couples TRBV27 to TRBJ2-1; TRBD2 matches at 8 bases. V lost 5 bases, J lost 4 bases, and 10 bases stayed unmatched. The germline gives CDR1 MNHEY, CDR2 SMNVEV (reference sequence). This CDR3 comprises 16 residues. CDR3 nucleotide sequence: TGTGCCAGCAGTCCTTCTAGCGGGCTACCGTACAATGAGCAGTTCTTC. As protein: CASSPSSGLPYNEQFF.